The TCR beta chain described here comes from a study of CD8+CD57+ T cells in acquired aplastic anemia. The sequenced patients had an expansion of CD8+CD57+ cells seen by flow cytometry. Among the patients, all had severe acquired aplastic anemia. The V gene's germline CDR1 is DFQATT and CDR2 SNEGSKA (reference sequence). V lost 6 bases to trimming and J lost 7 bases, with 13 bases between them. The CDR3 totals 13 residues. TCR beta VDJ and CDR3 were profiled, and genomic DNA was the template. Each CDR3 protein gets one entry after TCRdb re-called the reads with MiXCR. The data contain hundreds of thousands of distinct CDR3 sequences, approximately 33% of them singletons. This clonotype was observed at least ten times.

The TCR was taken from a human donor with aplastic anemia. The chain carries TRBV20-1 and TRBJ1-6; D remains ambiguous. What was sequenced was sorted CD4+, CD8+, or CD8+CD57+ T cells (not recorded which) from PBMCs. The CDR3, as DNA: TGCAGTGCCAGCGGACGGGAAAATTCACCCCTCCACTTT. Translation gives CSASGRENSPLHF.